A selection of T cell receptor beta chains follows, all from one sample in a study of post-analysis software for immune sequencing data. TCRdb analysed the PCR reads with MiXCR anew, one entry per CDR3 protein. The sample has under 650,000 distinct CDR3 sequences; roughly 47% are singletons. Material for sequencing was blood. All receptors come from a girl aged 5 to 17 with multiple sclerosis. Both conserved end residues are trimmed from each CDR3. Size values are once, few and many counts, or a class for expanded clones, and some rows have none.

size: few; J: TRBJ1-1; V: TRBV29-1; CDR3: SGRNTEAF
size: few; J: -; V: TRBV12-3/TRBV12-4; CDR3: ASSFGGAPHEQY
size: -; J: TRBJ1-4; V: TRBV4-1; CDR3: ASSQATGFNEKLF
size: once; J: TRBJ2-3; V: TRBV5-1; CDR3: ASGLTPTTPTDTQY
size: -; J: TRBJ1-6; V: TRBV5-1; CDR3: ASRRDGYNSPLH
size: -; J: TRBJ1-1; V: TRBV9; CDR3: ASSVGTGARYTEAF
size: few; J: TRBJ2-1; V: TRBV5-6; CDR3: ASSLEGLRHNNEQF
size: -; J: TRBJ1-5; V: TRBV2; CDR3: ASSVGGNQPQH
size: -; J: TRBJ2-3; V: TRBV6-5; CDR3: ASGTPTRTDTQY
size: few; J: TRBJ2-1; V: TRBV12-3/TRBV12-4; CDR3: ASSVGSEQF
size: -; J: TRBJ1-4; V: TRBV27; CDR3: ASRIQGFNNEKLF
size: -; J: -; V: TRBV11-3; CDR3: ASSKQGDEQY
size: -; J: TRBJ2-1; V: TRBV9; CDR3: ASSVGVRSYNEQF
size: -; J: TRBJ2-1; V: TRBV7-8; CDR3: TSSQTGDWVYNEQF